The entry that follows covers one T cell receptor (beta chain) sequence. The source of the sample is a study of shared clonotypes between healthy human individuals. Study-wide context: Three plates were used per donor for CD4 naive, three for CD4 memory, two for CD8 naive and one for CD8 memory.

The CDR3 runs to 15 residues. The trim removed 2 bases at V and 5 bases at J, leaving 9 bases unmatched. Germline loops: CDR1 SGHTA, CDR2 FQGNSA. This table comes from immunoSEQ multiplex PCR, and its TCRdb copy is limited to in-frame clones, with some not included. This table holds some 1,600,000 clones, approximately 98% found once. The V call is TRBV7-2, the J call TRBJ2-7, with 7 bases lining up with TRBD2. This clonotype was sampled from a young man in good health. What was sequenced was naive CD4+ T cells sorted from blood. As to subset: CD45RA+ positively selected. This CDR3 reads CASSLNGGSPNEQYF. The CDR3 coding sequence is TGTGCCAGCAGCTTAAACGGGGGGTCCCCTAACGAGCAGTACTTC.